This TCR beta chain comes out of a study of T cells in Graves' hyperthyroidism and ophthalmopathy. Overall study results and limits: Ophthalmopathy was model-predicted a median roughly 6.5 months pre-onset. Blood also held most thyroid clonotypes expanded beyond 0.001.

The sample holds many counts of this clonotype. What it binds is unknown. It was RNA transcripts that yielded the amplified TCR beta CDR3 regions. HTBI primers were the set used in a first-round RT-PCR of the TCR CDR3. Each CDR3 protein gets one entry after TCRdb re-called the multiplex PCR reads with MiXCR. The sample lists about 590,000 distinct CDR3 sequences, approximately 15% occurring once. The CDR3 runs 12 residues. V gave up 0 bases and J gave up 10 bases, with 7 bases separating them. Germline V gives CDR1 MNHEY, CDR2 SVGAGI. The material sequenced was blood. The receptor was isolated from a woman aged 25 to 39 with Graves' hyperthyroidism. The chain couples TRBV6-5 to TRBJ2-1; a possible D gene is TRBD1 (6 bases). CDR3 sequence (DNA): TGTGCCAGCAGTTACTCGGACAGCGAGCAGTTCTTC. This translates into CASSYSDSEQFF.